The sequence of this T cell receptor beta chain was determined in a study of CXCR3-negative and CXCR3-positive naive CD8 T cells. In the case of this clonotype: No antigen is known for it.

The CDR3 has 14 residues. Looked up from germline, CDR1 is MNHEY and CDR2 is SMNVEV (reference sequence). The TRB libraries of cDNA were built by UMI-labeled 5' RACE. TCRdb derives one entry per CDR3 protein from the 5' RACE reads, leaving out DNA. There are just under 90,000 distinct CDR3 sequences in the sample, with 0.82% held by the top ten. Findings and limits, study-wide: Greater hydrophobicity was found in TRB CDR3s of CXCR3-positive naive cells than of CXCR3-negative naive cells.

Sequencing input: naive CXCR3+ CD8+ T cells from blood. Subset in this sample: CD45RO-CCR7+CD27+CD95- naive CD8+ T cells expressing CXCR3 (TNR3+). The V call is TRBV27, the J call TRBJ1-5. The sequence came from a human donor in good health. Some clones in this sample may be carry-over from other donors' samples. The CDR3 sequence is CASTTSGFNQPQHF.